Shown below are 24 T cell receptor beta chains from a single sample sequenced in a study of T cell responses to AZD1222 COVID-19 vaccine. The repertoire was sequenced with immunoSEQ multiplex PCR; TCRdb's copy has only in-frame clones and lacks some. The data contain 90,000 to 130,000 clones, about 90% of them singletons. Source: peripheral blood, taken 28 days after the second AZD1222 dose. Every receptor here comes from an adult who received the AZD1222 COVID-19 vaccine.

V is TRBV6-5 and J is TRBJ2-7; the match to TRBD1 covers 9 bases. This CDR3 has 13 amino acids. CDR1 is MNHEY and CDR2 is SVGAGI in the germline V gene. The ends lost 8 bases at V and 4 bases at J; junction bases unmatched: 6. The CDR3 nucleotides are TGTGCCAGCTTCGGGACAGGGTCTTACGAGCAGTACTTC. Residues: CASFGTGSYEQYF.

The DNA of the CDR3 is TGTGCCAGCTCACAGGGGGCGAGCCAGCCCCAGCATTTT. Protein product: CASSQGASQPQHF. The J gene is TRBJ1-5, the V gene TRBV18; 7 bases are a match to TRBD1. This CDR3 region has 13 residues. Germline values: CDR1 KGHSH, CDR2 LQKENI. Trimming removed 4 bases from V and 7 bases from J; junction bases left unmatched: 4.

The chain couples TRBV9 to TRBJ2-3, with no clear D. V was clipped by 6 bases and J by 8 bases, with 13 bases between them. Germline CDR1 and CDR2: SGDLS and YYNGEE. The CDR3 loop spans 12 amino acids. The CDR3, as DNA: TGTGCCAGCACCCCCCGGCCGGTTACGCAGTATTTT. Its translation is CASTPRPVTQYF.

The CDR3 DNA reads as TGTGCCAGCAGCTTCGGACAGGGAGGGAGCGATGAGCAGTTCTTC. As protein: CASSFGQGGSDEQFF. The chain joins TRBV7-9 to TRBJ2-1, with D possibly TRBD1 on 8 matching bases. This CDR3 region has 15 residues. Germline V gene data show CDR1 as SEHNR and CDR2 as FQNEAQ (reference sequence). Trimming took 3 bases from V and 8 from J, leaving 17 bases between them.

This clone has only one observation. The V call is TRBV5-1, the J call TRBJ2-7; possible D gene TRBD2, 5 bases. The germline V gene has CDR1 SGHRS and CDR2 YFSETQ. V lost 1 base and J 2 bases, leaving 16 bases between the germline ends. The CDR3 has 16 residues. The CDR3 here is CASSLNAGDGAYEQYF. The CDR3 coding sequence is TGCGCCAGCAGCTTGAACGCCGGGGATGGGGCCTACGAGCAGTACTTC.

V usage is TRBV28 and J usage is TRBJ2-4, with D unclear. The CDR3 runs to 13 residues. Per germline, CDR1 MDHEN and CDR2 SYDVKM. With 5 bases removed from V and 9 bases from J, the gap between germline ends came to 14 bases. In nucleotides, the CDR3 is TGTGCCAGCAGTCCCCCGTCATGGGGCATTCAGTACTTC. It translates to CASSPPSWGIQYF.

This chain uses TRBV27 with TRBJ1-6, with D possibly being TRBD1 (5 bases). The CDR3 is made up of 15 amino acids. Germline V CDR1 and CDR2: MNHEY, SMNVEV (reference sequence). The V end lost 5 bases, the J end lost 9 bases, and 17 bases lay between the germline ends. The CDR3 reads CASSGGGPGSSPLHF. DNA for the CDR3: TGTGCCAGCAGTGGGGGTGGGCCCGGCAGTTCACCCCTCCACTTT.

The rearrangement links TRBV5-1 to TRBJ2-7, with a possible D match to TRBD2 (6 bases). The CDR3 runs to 15 residues. Trimming left V 4 bases short and J 0 bases short, with 14 bases between. Germline V CDR1 and CDR2: SGHRS, YFSETQ. The CDR3 sequence: CASSPTSSSSYEQYF. The DNA of the CDR3 is TGCGCCAGCAGCCCAACTAGCTCCAGCTCCTACGAGCAGTACTTC.

This chain links TRBV5-1 with TRBJ1-2; no definite D call. The V gene's germline CDR1 is SGHRS and CDR2 YFSETQ. V lost 1 base, J lost 7 bases, and 11 bases lay in between. CDR3 size: 13 residues. CDR3: CASSLSSSSGYTF. The DNA for the CDR3 is TGCGCCAGCAGCTTGTCTTCTTCGAGTGGCTACACCTTC. The full variable domain, rest sourced from reference TRBV5-1 and TRBJ1-2, is KAGVTQTPRYLIKTRGQQVTLSCSPISGHRSVSWYQQTPGQGLQFLFEYFSETQRNKGNFPGRFSGRQFSNSRSEMNVSTLELGDSALYLCASSLSSSSGYTFGSGTRLTVV.

The rearrangement joins TRBV19 to TRBJ1-6; a weak D match, TRBD1 (5 bases). The CDR3 length is 17 residues. The ends were cut back, 7 bases at V and 9 bases at J, with 25 bases in the middle. Germline V gives CDR1 LNHDA, CDR2 SQIVND (reference sequence). The CDR3 spells CASMAAGQAIGPSPLHF. The CDR3 DNA reads TGTGCCAGTATGGCGGCGGGGCAGGCCATCGGTCCTTCACCCCTCCACTTT.

V and J are TRBV18 and TRBJ1-1; D is undetermined. The CDR3 spans 14 residues. Per germline, CDR1 KGHSH and CDR2 LQKENI. V dropped 0 bases and J dropped 3 bases, with 8 bases sitting between them. The CDR3 sequence: CASSPPGGDTEAFF. The CDR3 DNA is TGTGCCAGCTCACCACCCGGTGGGGACACTGAAGCTTTCTTT. Filled out from reference TRBV18 and TRBJ1-1, the complete variable domain reads NAGVMQNPRHLVRRRGQEARLRCSPMKGHSHVYWYRQLPEEGLKFMVYLQKENIIDESGMPKERFSAEFPKEGPSILRIQQVVRGDSAAYFCASSPPGGDTEAFFGQGTRLTVV.

The rearrangement links TRBV18 to TRBJ2-1, with no clear D. The CDR3 is made up of 17 amino acids. CDR1 and CDR2 from the germline V gene are KGHSH and LQKENI. V was clipped by 0 bases and J by 1 base, with 13 bases between them. The CDR3 spells CASSPPESDLSYNEQFF. The CDR3 nucleotides read TGTGCCAGCTCACCACCGGAGTCGGACCTTTCCTACAATGAGCAGTTCTTC.

The chain links TRBV6-5 to TRBJ2-1; D is perhaps TRBD1 or TRBD2 (5 bases each). The germline gives CDR1 MNHEY, CDR2 SVGAGI. This CDR3 contains 13 residues. V was shortened by 5 bases and J by 9 bases, with 14 bases between the two germline ends. The CDR3 region has the DNA TGTGCCAGCAGTACCCCCGGGACGGGTGAGCAGTTCTTC. Protein sequence: CASSTPGTGEQFF.

The chain couples TRBV6-6 to TRBJ1-1; D uncertain. Germline CDR1 MNHNY, CDR2 SVGAGI (reference sequence). CDR3 length: 15 residues. Trimming left V 4 bases short and J 3 bases short, with 15 bases between. The CDR3 DNA reads as TGTGCCAGCAGTTCCCAGTTCATGGAGGACACTGAAGCTTTCTTT. Its protein is CASSSQFMEDTEAFF.

This sequence joins TRBV6-5 and TRBJ1-6; 7 nucleotides match TRBD1. J was trimmed by 5 bases and V by 11 bases; bases with no gene match: 12. The germline V gene encodes CDR1 MNHEY and CDR2 SVGAGI. The CDR3 runs 15 residues. The CDR3 DNA is TGTGCCGGGACGAAACGACAGGGCGATAATTCACCCCTCCACTTT. Encoded protein: CAGTKRQGDNSPLHF.

The DNA for the CDR3 is TGTGCCAGCAGAACTAATTCTTTTGGCTACACCTTC. Its protein is CASRTNSFGYTF. The gene calls are TRBV12-3 or TRBV12-4 and TRBJ1-2; D gene unclear. The CDR3 is 12 amino acids. The V and J ends lost 6 bases and 7 bases respectively, with 12 bases between them.

This clone turned up a few times. The J gene is TRBJ1-4, the V gene TRBV7-9; D remains ambiguous. This CDR3 spans 15 amino acids. V dropped 4 bases and J dropped 1 base, with 10 bases sitting between them. Germline loops: CDR1 SEHNR, CDR2 FQNEAQ (reference sequence). The CDR3 DNA sequence: TGTGCCAGCAGCTCCGTGAGGGAAACTAATGAAAAACTGTTTTTT. Encoded protein: CASSSVRETNEKLFF.

The genes are TRBV10-3 and TRBJ1-4; the D is unclear. Trimming took off 0 bases at V and 8 bases at J, with 19 bases between the two ends. Germline loops: CDR1 ENHRY, CDR2 SYGVKD. There are 17 residues in the CDR3. The CDR3 DNA reads TGTGCCATCAGTGAGTCGAAAATTTCTGGGCCGGGCGAAAAACTGTTTTTT. It is translated as CAISESKISGPGEKLFF.

The rearrangement uses TRBV7-9 and TRBJ2-5, with 10 bases lining up with TRBD2. The CDR3 runs to 16 residues. The ends lost 5 bases at V and 2 bases at J; junction bases unmatched: 8. Germline V CDR1 and CDR2: SEHNR, FQNEAQ (reference sequence). The CDR3 DNA reads as TGTGCCAGCAGCCTGACTAGCGGGCGCCTACAAGAGACCCAGTACTTC. This translates into CASSLTSGRLQETQYF.

The V and J genes are TRBV9 and TRBJ2-1; 9 nucleotides agree with TRBD2. CDR1 and CDR2 (germline): SGDLS, YYNGEE. The length of the CDR3 is 16 residues. V was pared by 0 bases and J by 4 bases, with 5 bases of the junction left unmatched. CDR3 sequence reads: CASSVEETSGYNEQFF. In DNA form, the CDR3 reads TGTGCCAGCAGCGTAGAAGAGACTAGCGGTTACAATGAGCAGTTCTTC.

The rearrangement uses TRBV7-9 and TRBJ2-1, with 8 positions matching TRBD2. V lost 4 bases to trimming and J lost 2 bases; unmatched junction nucleotides: 4. The V gene's germline CDR1 is SEHNR and CDR2 FQNEAQ (reference sequence). This CDR3 contains 15 residues. CDR3 in amino acids: CASSSGLAPYNEQFF. The CDR3 region has the DNA TGTGCCAGCAGCTCAGGACTAGCCCCCTACAATGAGCAGTTCTTC.

The chain couples TRBV12-3 or TRBV12-4 to TRBJ2-5; a possible D gene is TRBD2 (5 bases). This CDR3 has 12 residues. The V end lost 6 bases, the J end lost 5 bases, and 10 bases lay between the germline ends. The CDR3 loop is CASSLLGETQYF. Written as DNA, the CDR3 is TGTGCCAGCAGCCTACTAGGGGAGACCCAGTACTTC.

The chain is built from TRBV5-1 and TRBJ2-7; D might be TRBD1 (5 bases). CDR1 is SGHRS, CDR2 YFSETQ, per germline. V lost 4 bases, J lost 1 base, and 21 bases lay in between. The length of the CDR3 is 17 residues. CDR3 protein: CASSVQGFRRESYEQYF. As DNA, the CDR3 is TGCGCCAGCAGCGTGCAGGGCTTTCGTCGCGAATCCTACGAGCAGTACTTC.

The CDR3 reads CASTLQGVGSPLHF. For the CDR3, the DNA is TGTGCCAGTACCCTACAGGGGGTAGGTTCACCCCTCCACTTT. V usage is TRBV19 and J usage is TRBJ1-6; 8 bases map to TRBD1. J gave up 9 bases and V 7 bases, and 8 bases lay outside the gene matches. CDR3 length equals 14 residues. The germline CDR1 and CDR2 sequences are LNHDA and SQIVND (reference sequence).